A single TCR beta chain is shown here with its context. Trimming cost V 4 bases and J 5 bases, with 12 bases left between them. Germline CDR1 and CDR2: SGDLS and YYNGEE. The CDR3 contains 13 residues. This specimen belongs to a study of blood T cell repertoires in COVID-19. The overall study: T cells, B-cell-depleted T cells, or PBMCs provided the cDNA or gDNA that served as material.

TCRdb's table, derived via immunoSEQ multiplex PCR, lists solely in-frame clones and lacks some. The sample has 250,000 to 300,000 clones, around 90% seen once. This rearrangement joins TRBV9 to TRBJ1-1, with no clear D. Sequencing used PBMCs or T cells enriched from blood (not recorded which). The TCR sequence derives from a woman aged 25-40 years who had recovered from COVID-19. This CDR3 is CASSTTAGTEAFF. In DNA, the CDR3 is TGTGCCAGCAGCACGACCGCGGGGACTGAAGCTTTCTTT.